Included here is one TCR beta chain sequence, with context. Its target is not known. PCR employed 60 Vbeta and 13 Jbeta primers. The data were produced by immunoSEQ multiplex PCR, yet TCRdb's version contains in-frame clones alone and is incomplete. The repertoire includes tens of thousands of clones, about four fifths of them detected once, and about 51% sits in the top ten. Trimming shortened V by 4 bases and J by 1 base, and 11 bases separated the two germline ends. This CDR3 comprises 14 residues. Looked up from germline, CDR1 is SGDLS and CDR2 is YYNGEE. Donors consisted of healthy bone marrow donors. The entry originates in a study of cytomegalovirus exposure and HLA in healthy donors. General observations from the study: Earlier findings revealed that most TCR beta V segments proved productive either about 87% or about 30% of the time.

The sample comprised PBMCs. The chain couples TRBV9 to TRBJ2-5; possibly TRBD2 for D (6 bases). This clonotype originated in a man aged 45-65 years in good health and CMV-seropositive. DNA of the CDR3: TGTGCCAGCAGCACCGCGGGACTCCAAGAGACCCAGTACTTC. Translation gives CASSTAGLQETQYF.